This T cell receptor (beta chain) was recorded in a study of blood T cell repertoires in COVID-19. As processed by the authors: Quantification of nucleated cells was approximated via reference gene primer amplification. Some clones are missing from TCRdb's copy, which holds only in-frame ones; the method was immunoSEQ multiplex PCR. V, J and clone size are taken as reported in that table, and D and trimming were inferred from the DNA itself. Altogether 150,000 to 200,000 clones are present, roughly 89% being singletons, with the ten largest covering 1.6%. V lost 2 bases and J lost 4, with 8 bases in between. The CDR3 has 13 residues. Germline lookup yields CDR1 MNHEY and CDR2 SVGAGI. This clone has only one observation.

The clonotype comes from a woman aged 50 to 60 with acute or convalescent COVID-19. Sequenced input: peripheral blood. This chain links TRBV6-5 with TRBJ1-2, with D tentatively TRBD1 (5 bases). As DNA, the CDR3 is TGTGCCAGCAGTTACGAAGGGGCCTATGGCTACACCTTC. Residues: CASSYEGAYGYTF.